This record looks at one TCR beta chain sequence and its context. This clonotype was found a few times. It lacks a known antigen. Base qualities are not provided; no much larger clone lies one nucleotide away. The germline V gene gives CDR1 as MNHEY and CDR2 as SVGEGT. At the junction V is shortened by 2 bases and J by 1 base; bases outside the gene matches: 9. From the cysteine through the phenylalanine, the CDR3 covers 17 amino acids. The kept DNA is CDR3 alone, 51 bases in frame from the first base. Library construction relied on multiplex PCR. TCRdb lists the instrument as Illumina HiSeq 4000. TCR beta libraries were built with iRepertoire HTBI primers and Arm-PCR amplification of CDR3 regions. Before sequencing, the PCR products underwent gel purification. The source study handled its data this way. Gene usage analysis of CDR3 amino acid clonotypes used the 55 to 80 TRBV and about 14 TRBJ segments found across samples. COPE and FqMerger were used to merge the filtered high-quality paired reads into contigs. BLAST was used to align contigs to IMGT TRBV, TRBD and TRBJ reference genes, and CDR3 was defined according to IMGT. Any clonotype with a frequency above 0.1% was classified as a highly expanded clone. Shannon entropy served as the measure of repertoire diversity, while the Gini coefficient captured V-J evenness. Public clonotypes were defined as clonotypes shared by more than one individual. TCRdb handled the public reads itself, with Q25 trimming in fastp and clone calling in MiXCR, and kept productive beta chains. All rows with the same CDR3 protein become a single entry with the most common DNA and genes. What appears here as the V and J calls and clone size reflects TCRdb's work, not the paper's. The table for this sample lists about 620,000 distinct CDR3 sequences; roughly 15% of them were counted only once. Together, the top ten hold 15% to 20% of the sample.

Reading the label with the study, this specimen's time point is: newly diagnosed GD, antithyroid drugs for less than 3 months. For both TCR sequencing and RNA sequencing, RNA was extracted from PBMCs using TRIzol. Graves' disease was diagnosed according to American Thyroid Association guidelines. Recruitment of patients was carried out at an endocrinology department in Xi'an, China. From each patient, about 8.9 milliliters of peripheral blood was collected into an EDTA anticoagulant tube. Ficoll Paque Plus density gradient separation was used to isolate PBMCs, and no additional T cell sorting was done. An Agilent 2100 Bioanalyzer and agarose gel were used to check RNA quality, while a NanoDrop 2000 measured RNA concentration. These data originate in a study of regulatory T cells in long-lasting Graves disease (dated by TCRdb to the early 2020s). For the wider study: In the newly diagnosed Graves' disease group, patients had been taking antithyroid drugs for less than 3 months. This study used TCR sequencing and RNA sequencing of peripheral blood to compare persistent Graves' disease patients against newly diagnosed Graves' disease patients. The study was registered as a clinical trial and conducted in China. A total of around 35 samples underwent TCR sequencing, from around 13 patients with persistent Graves' disease and 20 patients with newly diagnosed Graves' disease.

Broader findings and caveats from the paper: Compared with newly diagnosed patients, persistent Graves' disease patients had lower TCR Shannon entropy and fewer highly expanded clones, which suggests clonal expansion. More public clonotypes were shared among persistent patients (2,741) than among newly diagnosed patients (roughly 1,000). Peripheral blood alone was examined, since thyroid tissue, which constituted the primary lesion, could not be accessed. The authors noted that the small sample size was a limitation that may lower accuracy. Only the TCR beta chain was sequenced and analyzed. Preferential use of TRBV28, TRBJ1-2 and TRBJ2-5 was observed in persistent disease, whereas TRBV20-1 and TRBJ2-1 were favored in newly diagnosed disease.

This sample also appeared in a second study, on T cells in Graves' hyperthyroidism and ophthalmopathy. As described in the second report: Stable Graves' hyperthyroidism was defined as no progression to ophthalmopathy during 18 months of follow-up. The hyperthyroidism patients were between 18 and 65 years old and newly diagnosed, with a disease duration of less than 2 months. Any patient with an uncontrolled infection, another autoimmune disease, pregnancy or lactation was excluded. Diagnoses were based on clinical symptoms, serum thyroxine and TRAb, thyroid ultrasound and orbital computed tomography. The first round of RT-PCR for the TCR CDR3 was performed with the HTBI primer set and the Qiagen OneStep RT-PCR kit. Most expanded thyroid clonotypes (frequency above 0.001) were also found in blood, which suggests that blood repertoires may mirror thyroid immune responses. In cross-validation, a model built on a 13 V-J signature told ophthalmopathy apart from stable hyperthyroidism with under 90% sensitivity and roughly 81% specificity, and in testing the same model reached 80%/75%. During validation, the model predicted progression to ophthalmopathy a median of roughly 7.1 months ahead of onset, with around 65% sensitivity and around 72% specificity. To identify TCR V-J signatures that set the groups apart, the researchers used a discovery cohort of about a hundred patients, made up of 40 to 45 with Graves' ophthalmopathy and some 58 with stable Graves' hyperthyroidism. Prospective prediction of ophthalmopathy was tested in an independent validation cohort consisting of about 19 hyperthyroidism patients and around 16 patients who later progressed to ophthalmopathy. For training and testing, the 100 patients in the discovery cohort were randomly divided in a 7:3 ratio. In addition, the study compared T-cell repertoires in thyroid tissue and in blood from a handful of Graves' hyperthyroidism patients. Once sampling was done, hyperthyroidism patients were given methimazole at a starting dose of 30 mg daily, whereas ophthalmopathy patients were given high-dose intravenous methylprednisolone. The libraries were constructed in a second round of multiplex PCR and then size-selected and purified. Libraries were sequenced paired-end with 100 bp reads on an Illumina HiSeq2000. Raw data were processed with SOAPnuke, discarding reads with adapters, uncalled bases, mean Phred below 15, or no exact constant-primer or identifier match. High-quality paired reads were merged using COPE v1.2.5, and each unique nucleotide sequence was defined as a clonotype. MiTCR v1.1 was used to align the clonotypes against IMGT TRBV, TRBD and TRBJ reference segments. The analysis was restricted to V-J combinations with a frequency above 0.0001, which together covered 99.2% of the repertoires. The TCS score was defined as the ratio of F50 (clonal expansion) to E x V (chaos), calculated using BLOSUM62-based TCRdist between CDR3 peptides within each V-J. Welch's t-statistics and random forest reduced around 550 V-J features to some 14, which were used in a naive Bayes classifier (R e1071). No statistical method was used to set the sample size in advance, and investigators knew the group allocation. The paper describes TCR Vbeta CDR3 sequencing of 140 or so peripheral blood samples, made up of 43 ophthalmopathy patients, over 70 hyperthyroidism patients and 17 progressor patients.

The specimen was peripheral blood mononuclear cells (PBMCs), collected at new diagnosis, from a patient treated with antithyroid drugs. The TCR originated in a woman in her 30s with Graves disease. Donor details come from another sample of the same person, matched by shared clones. The rearrangement combines TRBV6-2 or TRBV6-3 with TRBJ2-7, with 9 junctional bases fitting TRBD2. The CDR3 sequence is CASSYPLAGEVSYEQYF. The nucleotides are TGTGCCAGCAGTTACCCCTTAGCGGGAGAGGTATCCTACGAGCAGTACTTC.